This paragraph reports one T cell receptor beta chain. The antigen remains undetermined. Trimming removed 2 bases from V and 0 bases from J; junction bases left unmatched: 9. The germline gives CDR1 GTSNPN, CDR2 SVGIG (reference sequence). This CDR3 spans 19 amino acids. This sample is drawn from a study of cytomegalovirus exposure and HLA in healthy donors. Study as a whole: Of all 360 or so donors who were genotyped, 70% to 85% belonged to the Caucasian-associated ancestry cluster.

Study-wide results and caveats: Highest at DRB1 and lowest at HLA-C, TCR association rates differed among HLA loci in a later analysis.

Primers included in the PCR were 60 Vbeta and 13 Jbeta primers. The protocol was immunoSEQ multiplex PCR, while the TCRdb copy is restricted to in-frame clones and leaves out a portion. The data hold some 180,000 clones, with roughly 87% observed a single time. Sequenced input: PBMCs. The TCR sequence derives from a boy between 2 and 10 years old in good health and CMV-seronegative. This sequence joins TRBV30 and TRBJ2-3, with 15 nucleotides matching TRBD2. As DNA, the CDR3 is TGTGCCTGGAGTCCCTGGACTAGCGGGGGGGCCTCTAGCACAGATACGCAGTATTTT. Protein sequence: CAWSPWTSGGASSTDTQYF.